Included here is one T cell receptor beta chain sequence, with context. The data belong to a study of blood T cell repertoires in COVID-19. Study details: The cDNA or gDNA used as material had been derived from T cells, B-cell-depleted T cells, or PBMCs.

Germline V CDR1 and CDR2: SGHRS, YFSETQ. The CDR3 runs to 15 residues. The V and J ends lost 4 bases and 0 bases, in that order; junction bases with no gene match: 5. Data came from immunoSEQ multiplex PCR; TCRdb stores just in-frame clones and leaves some out. The sample consists of roughly 80,000 clones, 80% to 90% of them appearing once. The J gene is TRBJ1-1, the V gene TRBV5-1; 8 bases map to TRBD1. The receptor's source is a man aged 50-60 years with active COVID-19. The sample taken for sequencing was peripheral blood. The CDR3 DNA is TGCGCCAGCAGCAGGGGACAGGTCATGAACACTGAAGCTTTCTTT. It encodes CASSRGQVMNTEAFF.